The 5 T cell receptor beta chains listed next were all sequenced from one sample in a study of graft-versus-host responses after intestinal transplantation. Here immunoSEQ multiplex PCR was the method, and the copy in TCRdb shows in-frame clones only, minus some. Among fewer than 9,500 clones listed, 30% to 35% were seen once. The authors plated approximately 200,000 CFSE-labeled responder cells with approximately 200,000 irradiated, violet-dye-labeled stimulator cells. The material sequenced was alloreactive CD8+ T cells from a mixed lymphocyte reaction culture, taken before transplantation. Subset indicated: CFSE-low proliferating T cells sorted from roughly 6-day pre-transplant mixed lymphocyte reaction (GvH or HvG direction). All receptors derive from a human patient who was an organ donor for intestinal transplantation.

This clone was observed a single time. The chain joins TRBV4-3 to TRBJ1-3; D is perhaps TRBD1 (6 bases). This CDR3 contains 17 residues. V was pared by 4 bases and J by 0 bases, with 16 bases between. Germline loops: CDR1 LGHNA, CDR2 YSLEER. The CDR3 here is CASSLRQARSSGNTIYF. The CDR3 bases are TGCGCCAGCAGCCTCCGACAGGCTAGGAGCTCTGGAAACACCATATATTTT.

This clone appeared a few times. This rearrangement joins TRBV19 to TRBJ2-1, with TRBD2 matching 11 bases. Germline loops: CDR1 LNHDA, CDR2 SQIVND (reference sequence). CDR3 length: 17 amino acids. V was clipped by 3 bases and J by 4 bases; unmatched bases: 8. The DNA of the CDR3 is TGTGCCAGTAGTATTATAGCGGGAGGGCCGGGATACAATGAGCAGTTCTTC. This translates into CASSIIAGGPGYNEQFF.

This clone appeared a few times. The CDR3 DNA reads TGTGCCAGCAGCCGACGACATAGATACTATGGCTACACCTTC. Translation gives CASSRRHRYYGYTF. The J gene is TRBJ1-2, the V gene TRBV7-6; D uncertain. Germline V gives CDR1 SGHVS, CDR2 FNYEAQ. V gave up 5 bases and J gave up 3 bases, with 13 bases separating them. The CDR3 spans 14 residues.

This clone rates as medium-sized. V is TRBV29-1 and J is TRBJ2-7; D is possibly TRBD2 (7 bases). Germline V gene data show CDR1 as SQVTM and CDR2 as ANQGSEA. V was clipped by 7 bases and J by 4 bases, with 17 bases between them. CDR3 size: 13 residues. CDR3 coding DNA: TGCAGCGCGGTATGGGGGGGGCAGTACGAGCAGTACTTC. Translating gives CSAVWGGQYEQYF.

This clone was seen a few times. This chain joins TRBV7-9 and TRBJ2-7; D possibly corresponds to TRBD1 (6 bases). Germline V CDR1 and CDR2: SEHNR, FQNEAQ (reference sequence). V lost 5 bases to trimming and J lost 2 bases, with 19 bases between them. The CDR3 covers 16 residues. The chain's CDR3 is CASSPSMTGPAYEQYF. CDR3 DNA: TGTGCCAGCAGCCCCTCAATGACAGGCCCGGCCTACGAGCAGTACTTC. The full variable domain, its missing parts supplied by reference TRBV7-9 and TRBJ2-7, is DTGVSQNPRHKITKRGQNVTFRCDPISEHNRLYWYRQTLGQGPEFLTYFQNEAQLEKSRLLSDRFSAERPKGSFSTLEIQRTEQGDSAMYLCASSPSMTGPAYEQYFGPGTRLTVT.